One sample yielded the 30 T cell receptor beta chains listed below, sequenced in a study of Tregs in tolerant kidney transplant recipients. Libraries were prepared by immunoSEQ multiplex PCR; TCRdb keeps only in-frame clonotypes and omits some of them. The profile shows tens of thousands of clones, around 93% of them singletons. Sequencing used Tregs from blood, obtained before the transplant. These receptors were obtained from a human donor who received a combined kidney and bone marrow transplant.

V is TRBV2 and J is TRBJ2-7, with a possible D match to TRBD1 (6 bases). CDR3 length equals 14 residues. CDR1 is SNHLY and CDR2 is FYNNEI in the germline V gene. V was clipped by 4 bases and J by 5 bases, with 15 bases between them. For the CDR3, the DNA is TGTGCCAGCAGTGTTACAGGGTTAAACAACGAGCAGTACTTC. This translates into CASSVTGLNNEQYF.

The rearrangement links TRBV6-5 to TRBJ2-5; perhaps TRBD2 as D (6 bases). The ends were cut back, 5 bases at V and 4 bases at J, with 8 bases in the middle. CDR1 and CDR2 (germline): MNHEY, SVGAGI. The CDR3 totals 12 residues. CDR3 in amino acids: CASSIGGETQYF. The CDR3 region has the DNA TGTGCCAGCAGTATCGGGGGAGAGACCCAGTACTTC.

The chain carries TRBV18 and TRBJ2-1; 8 nucleotides match TRBD2. V lost 4 bases to trimming and J lost 8 bases; unmatched junction nucleotides: 16. CDR3 length equals 17 residues. Germline V gives CDR1 KGHSH, CDR2 LQKENI. CDR3 sequence: CASSRLRREAFSHEQFF. CDR3 sequence (DNA): TGTGCCAGCTCACGCTTGAGGCGGGAGGCATTTTCCCATGAGCAGTTCTTC. The complete variable domain, with remaining parts taken from reference TRBV18 and TRBJ2-1, reads NAGVMQNPRHLVRRRGQEARLRCSPMKGHSHVYWYRQLPEEGLKFMVYLQKENIIDESGMPKERFSAEFPKEGPSILRIQQVVRGDSAAYFCASSRLRREAFSHEQFFGPGTRLTVL.

This sequence joins TRBV19 and TRBJ2-7, with D perhaps being TRBD1 or TRBD2 (5 bases each). Germline V lookup: CDR1 LNHDA, CDR2 SQIVND (reference sequence). V was shortened by 7 bases and J by 3 bases, with 22 bases between the two germline ends. The CDR3 is 16 amino acids. The CDR3: CASTRRSLKRGYEQYF. In nucleotides, the CDR3 is TGTGCCAGTACCCGAAGGTCCTTAAAGAGGGGCTACGAGCAGTACTTC. Drawing the rest from reference TRBV19 and TRBJ2-7, the complete variable domain is DGGITQSPKYLFRKEGQNVTLSCEQNLNHDAMYWYRQDPGQGLRLIYYSQIVNDFQKGDIAEGYSVSREKKESFPLTVTSAQKNPTAFYLCASTRRSLKRGYEQYFGPGTRLTVT.

The chain links TRBV7-2 to TRBJ2-1, with TRBD2 matching over 14 bases. This CDR3 has 16 amino acids. J gave up 7 bases and V 5 bases, and 7 bases lay outside the gene matches. Germline CDR1 is SGHTA and CDR2 is FQGNSA. CDR3 sequence: CASSQTGTSGRNEQFF. CDR3 in DNA: TGTGCCAGCAGCCAAACCGGGACTAGCGGGAGAAATGAGCAGTTCTTC. Full variable domain (rest looked up from reference TRBV7-2 and TRBJ2-1): GAGVSQSPSNKVTEKGKDVELRCDPISGHTALYWYRQSLGQGLEFLIYFQGNSAPDKSGLPSDRFSAERTGGSVSTLTIQRTQQEDSAVYLCASSQTGTSGRNEQFFGPGTRLTVL.

This clone was seen more than once but under ten times. The same CDR3 also results from other DNA sequences found in this sample. V is TRBV2 and J is TRBJ1-1; D may be TRBD1 (6 bases). The V gene lost 4 bases and the J gene lost 5 bases, with 14 bases spanning the gap. Per germline, CDR1 SNHLY and CDR2 FYNNEI. The CDR3 is 14 residues long. CDR3 residues: CASSGQGWVTEAFF. CDR3 nucleotide sequence: TGTGCCAGCAGTGGTCAGGGGTGGGTAACTGAAGCTTTCTTT. Variable domain in full (rest from reference TRBV2 and TRBJ1-1): EPEVTQTPSHQVTQMGQEVILRCVPISNHLYFYWYRQILGQKVEFLVSFYNNEISEKSEIFDDQFSVERPDGSNFTLKIRSTKLEDSAMYFCASSGQGWVTEAFFGQGTRLTVV.

A remark on this clone: No conserved phenylalanine or tryptophan ends this CDR3, so it is likely a read error. It is unclear where the CDR3 begins or ends on the DNA, so no DNA is shown, and the CDR3 is as TCRdb lists it. The CDR3 is CASSENRTVS. The chain carries TRBV6-1 and TRBJ2-3; the D call in the table, TRBD1, was not verified against the DNA. The V gene's germline CDR1 is MNHNS and CDR2 SASEGT. 10 amino acids form the CDR3, both terminal residues included.

The rearrangement joins TRBV5-1 to TRBJ1-1, with a possible D match to TRBD1 (5 bases). Germline assignment: CDR1 SGHRS and CDR2 YFSETQ. The CDR3 has 14 amino acids. Trimming took 5 bases from V and 1 from J, leaving 12 bases between them. CDR3 nucleotides: TGCGCCAGCAGAATGAGGGGCCGGAACACTGAAGCTTTCTTT. It codes for CASRMRGRNTEAFF. Supplemented by reference TRBV5-1 and TRBJ1-1, the full variable domain reads KAGVTQTPRYLIKTRGQQVTLSCSPISGHRSVSWYQQTPGQGLQFLFEYFSETQRNKGNFPGRFSGRQFSNSRSEMNVSTLELGDSALYLCASRMRGRNTEAFFGQGTRLTVV.

The count of this clone is one. This rearrangement joins TRBV4-3 to TRBJ1-4; the match to TRBD1 covers 8 bases. The CDR3 is 18 residues long. Germline values: CDR1 LGHNA, CDR2 YSLEER. The J segment lost 8 bases and the V segment lost 0 bases, leaving 14 bases of the junction unmatched. Here the CDR3 DNA reads TGCGCCAGCAGCCAAGATATTGGGAGCAGGGGGCGAGAAGAAAAACTGTTTTTT. Its translation is CASSQDIGSRGREEKLFF.

The chain carries TRBV7-2 and TRBJ2-3, with D possibly matching TRBD2 (6 bases). CDR1 SGHTA and CDR2 FQGNSA come from the germline V gene. V was trimmed by 4 bases and J by 2 bases, leaving 10 bases between them. The CDR3 is 14 residues long. The CDR3 reads CASSSRGNTDTQYF. The DNA for the CDR3 is TGTGCCAGCAGCTCCCGGGGGAACACAGATACGCAGTATTTT.

The J gene is TRBJ1-2, the V gene TRBV27; a weak D match, TRBD1 (5 bases). V was cut by 0 bases and J by 4 bases, with 21 bases left in between. This CDR3 is 18 amino acids long. In germline, CDR1 is MNHEY, CDR2 SMNVEV (reference sequence). The CDR3 protein is CASSLSAAGGTLGYGYTF. The CDR3 nucleotides read TGTGCCAGCAGTTTATCTGCGGCGGGGGGAACCCTAGGCTATGGCTACACCTTC.

The rearrangement links TRBV11-2 to TRBJ2-7; D is unresolved. V was cut by 5 bases and J by 4 bases, with 12 bases left in between. The CDR3 is 13 amino acids. Germline CDR1 reads SGHAT; CDR2 reads FQNNGV. The DNA for the CDR3 is TGTGCCAGCAGCCGATTAGGGCAATACGAGCAGTACTTC. It specifies CASSRLGQYEQYF.

On this clone itself: Other DNA sequences in the sample encode the same CDR3. J is TRBJ2-1 and V is TRBV5-1; 8 bases agree with TRBD1. The CDR3 contains 13 residues. Germline-derived CDR1 and CDR2 are SGHRS and YFSETQ. V lost 4 bases to trimming and J lost 8 bases; unmatched junction nucleotides: 5. CDR3 DNA sequence: TGCGCCAGCAGCGCGGACAGGGTGGATGAGCAGTTCTTC. This codes for CASSADRVDEQFF. Drawing the rest from reference TRBV5-1 and TRBJ2-1, the complete variable domain is KAGVTQTPRYLIKTRGQQVTLSCSPISGHRSVSWYQQTPGQGLQFLFEYFSETQRNKGNFPGRFSGRQFSNSRSEMNVSTLELGDSALYLCASSADRVDEQFFGPGTRLTVL.

The rearrangement uses TRBV6-6 and TRBJ2-1, with 9 bases aligning to TRBD2. This CDR3 has 15 amino acids. The trim removed 5 bases at V and 3 bases at J, leaving 5 bases unmatched. CDR1 and CDR2 from the germline V gene are MNHNY and SVGAGI (reference sequence). CDR3 protein: CASSRVTSGYNEQFF. The DNA of the CDR3 is TGTGCCAGCAGTCGCGTGACTAGCGGCTACAATGAGCAGTTCTTC.

The genes are TRBV19 and TRBJ1-2; TRBD1 is a possible D gene (5 bases). In germline, CDR1 is LNHDA, CDR2 SQIVND (reference sequence). The CDR3 spans 13 residues. Deletions cut 7 bases from V and 3 bases from J, with 12 bases between. The CDR3, as DNA: TGTGCCAGTACCATGACAGTTTACTATGGCTACACCTTC. Amino acid sequence: CASTMTVYYGYTF.

This clone was counted once. The chain recombines TRBV27 with TRBJ2-7; tentatively, D is TRBD2 (7 bases). The length of the CDR3 is 13 residues. CDR1 is MNHEY and CDR2 is SMNVEV in the germline V gene (reference sequence). Trimming shortened V by 8 bases and J by 1 base, and 12 bases separated the two germline ends. CDR3 in DNA: TGTGCCAGCGGCCGGGGGGCTTCCTACGAGCAGTACTTC. Translating it yields CASGRGASYEQYF.

The chain carries TRBV28 and TRBJ1-4, with D unresolved. V was clipped by 5 bases and J by 12 bases, with 10 bases between them. The CDR3 is 11 residues long. Germline CDR1 reads MDHEN; CDR2 reads SYDVKM. The CDR3 nucleotides read TGTGCCAGCAGTGATATGTTTGAACTGTTTTTT. Its protein is CASSDMFELFF.

The rearrangement joins TRBV19 to TRBJ2-5, with 9 bases fitting TRBD1. The J call may be wrong; the DNA end is better matched by TRBJ2-7. The CDR3 totals 15 residues. Germline CDR1 is LNHDA and CDR2 is SQIVND (reference sequence). The CDR3 here is CASMQSGTGLYEQYF. For the CDR3, the DNA is TGTGCCAGTATGCAATCCGGGACAGGGCTCTACGAGCAGTACTTC.

This clone was picked up a small number of times. This chain uses TRBV7-3 with TRBJ2-2; D is perhaps TRBD2 (5 bases). The CDR3 totals 15 residues. The germline gives CDR1 SGHTA, CDR2 FQGTGA. The V and J ends lost 5 bases and 1 base respectively, with 11 bases between them. CDR3 sequence (DNA): TGTGCCAGCAGCCCCCCCGGAGGGAACACCGGGGAGCTGTTTTTT. Translated, it gives CASSPPGGNTGELFF.

The chain couples TRBV18 to TRBJ2-3; D is unresolved. The V end was cut by 0 bases, the J end by 4 bases, with 5 bases between. The CDR3 consists of 13 residues. Germline CDR1 KGHSH, CDR2 LQKENI. The CDR3: CASSPPMADTQYF. The CDR3 DNA reads TGTGCCAGCTCACCACCGATGGCAGATACGCAGTATTTT.

This sequence joins TRBV10-3 and TRBJ2-2, with 15 bases that match TRBD2. CDR1 is ENHRY and CDR2 is SYGVKD in the germline V gene. With 9 bases clipped from V and 5 bases from J, the junction kept 7 bases outside the gene matches. CDR3 length: 16 amino acids. The CDR3 region has the DNA TGTGCCATTACGGGACTAGCGGGAGGAGAGACCGGGGAGCTGTTTTTT. The encoded protein is CAITGLAGGETGELFF.

The chain links TRBV9 to TRBJ2-1; 8 nucleotides line up with TRBD2. Trimming removed 3 bases from V and 7 bases from J; junction bases left unmatched: 18. Per germline, CDR1 SGDLS and CDR2 YYNGEE. CDR3 length equals 18 residues. CDR3 DNA: TGTGCCAGCAGCGCTTCAGGTTTTCGAGCGGGAGCGGGAAATGAGCAGTTCTTC. Protein product: CASSASGFRAGAGNEQFF.

The chain is built from TRBV28 and TRBJ2-5; tentative D call: TRBD1 (6 bases). V gave up 2 bases and J gave up 4 bases, with 17 bases separating them. This CDR3 region has 16 residues. Germline V gene data show CDR1 as MDHEN and CDR2 as SYDVKM. The CDR3 here is CASSLAGAVVRETQYF. The CDR3 DNA reads TGTGCCAGCAGTTTAGCAGGGGCCGTGGTGCGAGAGACCCAGTACTTC.

This rearrangement joins TRBV29-1 to TRBJ2-7, with D hard to call. CDR1 SQVTM and CDR2 ANQGSEA come from the germline V gene. Trimming removed 6 bases from V and 6 bases from J, with 12 bases in between. The CDR3 loop spans 11 amino acids. The CDR3: CSVADDAEQYF. CDR3 in DNA: TGCAGCGTAGCCGATGACGCCGAGCAGTACTTC.

This clone was observed a single time. The CDR3 DNA is TGTGCCAGCACCCGAGGCACGGGAGGGTTCAGCGAGCAGTACTTC. Its protein product is CASTRGTGGFSEQYF. This rearrangement joins TRBV6-5 to TRBJ2-7, with 8 bases that match TRBD2. This CDR3 is built from 15 residues. In germline, CDR1 is MNHEY, CDR2 SVGAGI. Unmatched junction bases numbered 14, after V lost 7 bases and J lost 6 bases.

The genes are TRBV27 and TRBJ2-7, with 7 bases matching TRBD2. Germline trimming cut 5 bases from V and 5 bases from J; bases unmatched to any gene: 15. This CDR3 is 16 amino acids long. Germline CDR1 reads MNHEY; CDR2 reads SMNVEV (reference sequence). CDR3 sequence: CASSPHRGRAGHEQYF. Written as DNA, the CDR3 is TGTGCCAGCAGTCCCCACAGAGGGAGGGCCGGTCACGAGCAGTACTTC.

The gene calls are TRBV28 and TRBJ2-3; 7 bases line up with TRBD1. V was pared by 5 bases and J by 2 bases, with 7 bases of the junction left unmatched. This CDR3 contains 15 residues. CDR1 is MDHEN, CDR2 SYDVKM, per germline. CDR3 in DNA: TGTGCCAGCAGTCGGACAGGCCCTCCCACAGATACGCAGTATTTT. Residues: CASSRTGPPTDTQYF. The full variable domain, with the rest looked up from reference TRBV28 and TRBJ2-3, is DVKVTQSSRYLVKRTGEKVFLECVQDMDHENMFWYRQDPGLGLRLIYFSYDVKMKEKGDIPEGYSVSREKKERFSLILESASTNQTSMYLCASSRTGPPTDTQYFGPGTRLTVL.

This chain uses TRBV19 with TRBJ2-1; D unclear. V lost 3 bases and J lost 10, with 16 bases in between. There are 14 residues in the CDR3. The germline V gene has CDR1 LNHDA and CDR2 SQIVND (reference sequence). CDR3 amino acids: CASSIKSDGREQFF. CDR3 sequence (DNA): TGTGCCAGTAGTATTAAGTCTGATGGAAGGGAGCAGTTCTTC.

The chain uses TRBV6-5 and TRBJ1-1, with D uncertain. The CDR3 sequence is 12 residues long. V was cut by 2 bases and J by 1 base, with 2 bases left in between. From germline, CDR1 is MNHEY and CDR2 SVGAGI. CDR3 DNA sequence: TGTGCCAGCAGTTACCGGAACACTGAAGCTTTCTTT. Protein sequence: CASSYRNTEAFF.

About this clone: Other DNA sequences in this specimen translate into the identical CDR3. V is TRBV5-1 and J is TRBJ2-7, with 10 bases that match TRBD2. In germline, CDR1 is SGHRS, CDR2 YFSETQ. The length of the CDR3 is 14 residues. Trimming took 0 bases from V and 3 from J; bases not matched to a gene: 0. CDR3 amino acids: CASSLGTSGYEQYF. CDR3 bases: TGCGCCAGCAGCTTGGGGACTAGCGGCTACGAGCAGTACTTC.